These T cell receptor beta chains were read from a single sample in a study of OX40 agonist ivuxolimab in advanced cancers. Assay used: immunoSEQ multiplex PCR; TCRdb lists only in-frame clones, some missing. The table has 35,000 or so clones, less than 90% seen once. Sequenced here: CD4+ or CD8+ T cells sorted from blood, sampled in a trial of the OX40 agonist ivuxolimab. The receptors derive from an adult with an advanced solid tumor such as melanoma, head and neck, liver or kidney cancer. Each CDR3 is given with its conserved first and last residue. A D gene is named only where the DNA matches it firmly. Not all rows give a size; the values are once, few, many and, for expanded clones, a class.

len,abundance,d_gene,v_gene,j_gene,CDR3nt,CDR3aa
14,NA,NA,TRBV7-9,TRBJ1-1,TGTGCCAGCAGTTTCCTGTTAGGGAACACTGAAGCTTTCTTT,CASSFLLGNTEAFF
12,few,NA,TRBV11-2,TRBJ1-2,TGTGCCAGCAGCACCAAACAGGGAGGCTACACCTTC,CASSTKQGGYTF
16,NA,NA,TRBV7-8,TRBJ2-1,TGTGCCAGCAGCTTAGGTGGAGCTTCTGACGACAATGAGCAGTTCTTC,CASSLGGASDDNEQFF
12,NA,NA,TRBV4-1,TRBJ1-1,TGCGCCAGCGGAGAGGGGAACACTGAAGCTTTCTTT,CASGEGNTEAFF
13,NA,NA,TRBV7-2,TRBJ1-1,TGTGCCAGCAGCATGCTGACCGGCTCTGAAGCTTTCTTT,CASSMLTGSEAFF
16,NA,NA,TRBV11-1,TRBJ2-5,TGTGCCAGCAGCCCGTATAGGGGGTATGATATGGAGACCCAGTACTTC,CASSPYRGYDMETQYF
18,NA,NA,TRBV7-9,TRBJ2-7,TGTGCCAGCAGCATGGGAACGAGCGTGGATATAATCTCCTACGAGCAGTACTTC,CASSMGTSVDIISYEQYF
15,NA,TRBD2,TRBV2,TRBJ2-1,TGTGCCAGCACTCGACTAGCGGGGATCTACAATGAGCAGTTCTTC,CASTRLAGIYNEQFF
14,NA,TRBD1,TRBV7-6,TRBJ2-3,TGTGCCAGCAGCCCTGAGGGGGCGCAAGATACGCAGTATTTT,CASSPEGAQDTQYF
13,NA,NA,TRBV19,TRBJ2-7,TGTGCCAGTAGTCCCGGGACAATCTACGAGCAGTACTTC,CASSPGTIYEQYF
14,NA,NA,TRBV5-1,TRBJ2-7,TGCGCCAGCAGCCTCGGGACGGCGAACCACGAGCAGTACTTC,CASSLGTANHEQYF
11,NA,NA,TRBV5-6,TRBJ2-1,TGTGCCAGCAGCTTGGAACTCGAGCAGTTCTTC,CASSLELEQFF
15,medium-sized,TRBD1,TRBV19,TRBJ2-7,TGTGCCAGTAGTATGGGACAGGGGGCATTCTACGAGCAGTACTTC,CASSMGQGAFYEQYF
13,NA,TRBD1,TRBV28,TRBJ1-2,TGTGCCAGCAGTTCAGGGACAGGCGGTGGCTACACCTTC,CASSSGTGGGYTF
14,NA,NA,TRBV7-9,TRBJ2-3,TGTGCCAGCAGTGGCGGGTGGGGGACAGATACGCAGTATTTT,CASSGGWGTDTQYF